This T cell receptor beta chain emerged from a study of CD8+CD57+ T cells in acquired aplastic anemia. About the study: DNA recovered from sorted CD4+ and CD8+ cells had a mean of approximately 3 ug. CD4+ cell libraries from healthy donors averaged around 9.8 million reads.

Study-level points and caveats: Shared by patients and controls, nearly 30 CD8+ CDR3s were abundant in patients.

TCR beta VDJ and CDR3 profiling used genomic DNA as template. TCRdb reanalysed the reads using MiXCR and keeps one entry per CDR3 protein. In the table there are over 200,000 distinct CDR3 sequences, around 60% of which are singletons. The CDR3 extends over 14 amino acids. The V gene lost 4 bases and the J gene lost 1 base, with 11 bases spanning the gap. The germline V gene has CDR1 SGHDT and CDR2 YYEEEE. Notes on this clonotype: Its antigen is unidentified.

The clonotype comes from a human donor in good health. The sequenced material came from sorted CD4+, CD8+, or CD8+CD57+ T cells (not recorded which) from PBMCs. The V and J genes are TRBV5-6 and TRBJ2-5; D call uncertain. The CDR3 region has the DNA TGTGCCAGCAGCCACCGCCGGGTCCAAGAGACCCAGTACTTC. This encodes CASSHRRVQETQYF.